The clone carrying this TCR beta chain was picked up a small number of times. These data originate in a study of response to subunit inactivated influenza vaccine. TCRdb redid the calling of the RT-PCR reads with MiXCR, one entry per CDR3 protein. Of about 540,000 distinct CDR3 sequences in the sample, roughly 23% were seen once. Germline V CDR1 and CDR2: MNHNS, SASEGT. The V end lost 4 bases, the J end lost 2 bases, and 11 bases lay between the germline ends. The length of the CDR3 is 15 residues. This sample also belongs to another study, concerning T cells expressing NK-cell markers. As that report states: Production of TCR beta cDNA relied on 5'RACE template switching with UMIs. The TCR beta repertoires originated in sorted CD3+CD56+NKG2C+, CD3+CD56+NKG2C- and CD3+CD56-NKG2C+ T cells. An anti-gamma-delta TCR antibody was added in several experiments. It restricted sorting to alpha-beta TCR-expressing T cells. Once again these clonotypes came out on top in the CD3+CD56-NKG2C+ fraction of a few donors.

The V and J genes are TRBV6-1 and TRBJ1-4; no definite D call. The receptor comes from a man aged 45-65 years who received an inactivated influenza vaccine. The specimen was CD4+ T cells sorted from PBMCs, collected 11 to 12 days after vaccination. In DNA form, the CDR3 reads TGTGCCAGCAGTGGCCCGGGTTTGACTAATGAAAAACTGTTTTTT. This gives the protein CASSGPGLTNEKLFF.